This is a list of T cell receptor beta chains from one sample in a study of blood T cell repertoires in COVID-19. The table came from immunoSEQ multiplex PCR; TCRdb's copy has only in-frame clones and leaves some out. The sample has approximately 200,000 clones; approximately 83% are singletons. Sequencing used peripheral blood. These TCRs come from an older woman with acute or convalescent COVID-19. The CDR3 runs from the conserved cysteine through the conserved F or W. The order of the fields is J gene, V gene, CDR3 protein.

TRBJ2-1 TRBV6-6 CASSLRTSEQFF
TRBJ1-5 TRBV6-5 CASSRGQDNQPQHF
TRBJ2-7 TRBV5-1 CASSLAVQASSYEQYF
TRBJ2-1 TRBV4-3 CASSHHPRGTGEQFF
TRBJ1-4 TRBV15 CATSRATTGPNEKLFF
TRBJ1-2 TRBV3-1/TRBV3-2 CASSRATGEYGYTF
TRBJ1-1 TRBV6-5 CASSYEAGDTEAFF
TRBJ2-1 TRBV4-2 CASSQDQGRGRNEQFF
TRBJ1-1 TRBV5-1 CASSLAGVVNTEAFF
TRBJ2-7 TRBV11-2 CASSLGQRTNYEQYF
TRBJ2-1 TRBV4-1 CASSPTSGGANEQFF
TRBJ1-3 TRBV2 CASSVGGRKGDGTIYF
TRBJ1-1 TRBV6-5 CASTGGTGANTEAFF
TRBJ1-1 TRBV7-9 CASSSMTGNTEAFF
TRBJ1-2 TRBV6-1 CASSEFMTDRIYGYTF
TRBJ1-1 TRBV5-5 CASSLATGNTEAFF
TRBJ2-1 TRBV12-3/TRBV12-4 CASSQPLGNEQFF
TRBJ1-2 TRBV5-1 CASSNPNRGGGYTF
TRBJ1-1 TRBV19 CASSIVVSQNTEAFF
TRBJ1-2 TRBV4-1 CASSQTDPPYGYTF
TRBJ1-2 TRBV9 CASSVQGLGYTF
TRBJ1-6 TRBV5-6 CASSLGAKPASPLHF
TRBJ1-1 TRBV5-6 CASSPFIGGYTEAFF
TRBJ2-5 TRBV2 CASTQGETQYF
TRBJ1-1 TRBV11-1 CASSSGQGHTEAFF
TRBJ1-6 TRBV5-1 CASSLDTNNSPLHF